Listed here are 15 T cell receptor beta chains from one sample, sequenced in a study of tissue T cells after allogeneic stem cell transplantation. Measured with immunoSEQ multiplex PCR; TCRdb has only the in-frame clones, and not every one. Of 700 to 800 clones in the sample, approximately 70% were seen once. Sequencing was performed on gut tissue. These receptors all stem from a female BALB/c mouse in good health. The strain's MHC: H2-d.

About this clone: All gene names here are mouse names. The observed sequence ends 1 residue before the CDR3 terminus, with the missing tail filled in from the germline J gene. The rearrangement links TRBV1 to TRBJ2-4; D is unresolved. V was clipped by 0 bases and J by 6 bases, with 7 bases between them. CDR1 NSQYPW and CDR2 LRSPGD come from the germline V gene (reference sequence). This CDR3 comprises 13 residues. The chain's CDR3 is CTCSADQVNTLYF. CDR3 bases read: TGCACCTGCAGTGCAGATCAGGTGAACACCTTGTAC.

In the case of this clone: Genes here carry mouse names. The CDR3 is cut off 1 residue early in the read; its end comes from the germline J gene. This rearrangement joins TRBV13-2 to TRBJ2-7, with 9 bases fitting TRBD2. CDR3 length equals 14 residues. Trimming removed 1 base from V and 3 bases from J; junction bases left unmatched: 2. The germline CDR1 and CDR2 sequences are NNHNN and SYGAGS (reference sequence). CDR3 DNA (partial): TGTGCCAGCGGTGATCTGGGGGGGAGCTATGAACAGTAC. Translated, it gives CASGDLGGSYEQY. In full, the CDR3 reads CASGDLGGSYEQYF.

To note about this clone: Gene names are the mouse ones. The read finishes 1 residue shy of the CDR3 end, and the germline J gene is used to complete it. The genes are TRBV19 and TRBJ1-5, with a possible D match to TRBD1 (5 bases). The CDR3 has 12 amino acids. Per the germline V gene, CDR1 is FNHDT and CDR2 is SITEND (reference sequence). Trimming stripped 2 bases from V and 9 bases from J, with 9 bases between. The DNA read from the CDR3 is TGTGCCAGCAGTATCTGGGGGGGGGCTCCGCTT. Amino acid sequence: CASSIWGGAPL. The whole CDR3 protein is CASSIWGGAPLF.

In the case of this clone: The genes are named according to mouse. The covered CDR3 bases are TGTGCCAGCAGTGATGTCTGGGGGACTTCTGGAAATACGCTCTAT. Translated, it gives CASSDVWGTSGNTLY. The entire CDR3 protein is CASSDVWGTSGNTLYF. The V gene is TRBV13-1, the J gene TRBJ1-3; possibly TRBD1 for D (5 bases). The CDR3 end is not reached by the read, which stops 1 residue before it; the germline J gene fills it in. The CDR3 covers 16 residues. V shed 0 bases and J shed 0 bases, with 10 bases lying between them. Germline-derived CDR1 and CDR2 are NSHNY and SYGAGN.

A word on this clone: Any gene name here is a mouse gene name. The missing CDR3 end, 1 residue past where the read stops, is filled in from the germline J gene. The chain combines TRBV4 with TRBJ1-4, with a weak D call TRBD1 (5 bases). This CDR3 comprises 12 residues. The ends were cut back, 5 bases at V and 7 bases at J, with 8 bases in the middle. CDR1 is LGHDT and CDR2 is YNNKQL in the germline V gene (reference sequence). Here the CDR3 reads CASSPGFERLFF. The part of the CDR3 DNA that was read is TGTGCCAGCAGCCCAGGGTTCGAAAGATTATTT.

In the case of this clone: These gene names are mouse names. The read comes to an end 1 residue before the CDR3 does, leaving the germline J gene to fill in the end. This chain links TRBV31 with TRBJ2-1; D not resolved. Germline-derived CDR1 and CDR2 are GKSSPN and SITVG. Trimming removed 0 bases at V and 1 base at J, with 7 bases between. CDR3 length: 14 residues. CDR3 DNA, as far as it was read: TGTGCCTGGAGTCTAGCCAGGAACTATGCTGAGCAGTTC. Protein: CAWSLARNYAEQF. The CDR3 in its entirety is CAWSLARNYAEQFF.

Note on this clone: Gene and germline names: mouse. The CDR3 end lies 1 residue beyond the end of the read and is filled in from the germline J gene. The rearrangement uses TRBV31 and TRBJ1-5; weak D call: TRBD1 (6 bases). The CDR3 is 15 residues long. Trimming removed 0 bases at V and 0 bases at J, with 9 bases between. Germline V gene sequence: CDR1 GKSSPN, CDR2 SITVG. CDR3 DNA, as far as it was read: TGTGCCTGGAGTCTTGGGACATATAACAACCAGGCTCCGCTT. Translated, it gives CAWSLGTYNNQAPL. The entire CDR3 protein reads CAWSLGTYNNQAPLF.

As to this clone: The gene symbols are mouse symbols. The observed sequence ends 1 residue before the CDR3 terminus, with the missing tail filled in from the germline J gene. This chain links TRBV13-3 with TRBJ2-7, with 7 bases aligning to TRBD2. The V segment lost 2 bases and the J segment 5 bases; nucleotides outside the gene matches: 1. CDR3 size: 12 residues. Germline V gene lookup returns CDR1 NNHDY and CDR2 SYVADS. The part of the CDR3 DNA that was read is TGTGCCAGCAGTGAAACTGGGGATGAACAGTAC. This sequence encodes CASSETGDEQY. The full-length CDR3 reads as CASSETGDEQYF.

On this clone itself: Gene names denote mouse genes. The DNA read from the CDR3 is TGTGCCAGCAGTTTCATGGGGGCGGACACAGAAGTCTTC. Amino acids: CASSFMGADTEVF. The entire CDR3 protein reads CASSFMGADTEVFF. This chain joins TRBV14 and TRBJ1-1, with D maybe TRBD1 (6 bases). Read data end 1 residue before the CDR3 end; the end is taken from the germline J gene. The CDR3 sequence is 14 residues long. V was cut by 1 base and J by 3 bases, with 10 bases left in between. Germline loops: CDR1 SGHDT, CDR2 FRDEAV.

This clone was seen more than once but under ten times. All gene names here are mouse names. The read terminates 1 residue ahead of where the CDR3 ends, so the germline J gene completes it. This sequence joins TRBV13-1 and TRBJ1-6, with TRBD1 matching over 7 bases. TRBJ1-6 qualifies as an ORF whose function is uncertain. The CDR3 is 13 residues long. Germline CDR1 NSHNY, CDR2 SYGAGN. The trim removed 4 bases at V and 8 bases at J, leaving 3 bases unmatched. CDR3 loop: CASSRDRDSPLYF. The CDR3 bases that were read are TGTGCCAGCAGTCGGGACAGAGATTCGCCCCTCTAC.

This clone was seen a single time. Genes and germline come from the mouse. The read finishes 1 residue shy of the CDR3 end, and the germline J gene is used to complete it. This rearrangement joins TRBV19 to TRBJ2-4; D gene uncertain. The V end was cut by 2 bases, the J end by 8 bases, with 6 bases between. CDR3 length: 11 amino acids. Germline V gene lookup returns CDR1 FNHDT and CDR2 SITEND (reference sequence). The covered CDR3 bases are TGTGCCAGCAGTATGAAGGGCACCTTGTAC. Its protein product is CASSMKGTLY. The whole CDR3 reads CASSMKGTLYF.

As to this clone: Gene and germline names: mouse. The CDR3 is cut off 1 residue early in the read; its end comes from the germline J gene. This sequence joins TRBV1 and TRBJ2-3; 8 bases agree with TRBD2. CDR3 length: 16 amino acids. V was pared by 0 bases and J by 2 bases, with 4 bases of the junction left unmatched. The V gene's germline CDR1 is NSQYPW and CDR2 LRSPGD (reference sequence). The CDR3 spells CTCSADLWGVAETLYF. Partial CDR3 DNA: TGCACCTGCAGTGCAGATCTCTGGGGGGTTGCAGAAACGCTGTAT. The full variable domain, with the rest looked up from reference TRBV1 and TRBJ2-3, is VTLLEQNPRWRLVPRGQAVNLRCILKNSQYPWMSWYQQDLQKQLQWLFTLRSPGDKEVKSLPGADYLATRVTDTELRLQVANMSQGRTLYCTCSADLWGVAETLYFGSGTRLTVL.

With regard to this clone: Gene names and germline refer to mouse. Coverage ceases 1 residue before the CDR3 finishes, and the germline J gene fills in the end. The rearrangement links TRBV31 to TRBJ1-2; maybe TRBD1 (6 bases). Germline-derived CDR1 and CDR2 are GKSSPN and SITVG. Trimming removed 6 bases at V and 1 base at J, with 9 bases between. The CDR3 sequence is 12 residues long. CDR3 DNA (partial): TGTGCCTGCGGGACAATAAACTCCGACTACACC. Translated, it gives CACGTINSDYT. The complete CDR3 reads CACGTINSDYTF.

As concerns this clone: Any gene name here is a mouse gene name. The read terminates 1 residue before the CDR3 end, so the remaining end is supplied by the germline J gene. V gene TRBV13-1 combines with J gene TRBJ2-7; D remains ambiguous. The CDR3 runs 11 residues. Trimming stripped 0 bases from V and 4 bases from J, with 2 bases between. Germline values: CDR1 NSHNY, CDR2 SYGAGN. The CDR3 loop is CASSDAYEQYF. CDR3 DNA, as far as it was read: TGTGCCAGCAGTGATGCATATGAACAGTAC.

In the case of this clone: The gene names here belong to mouse. The read stops 1 residue short of the end of the CDR3; the missing end is completed from the germline J gene. The chain joins TRBV13-1 to TRBJ1-5; D is possibly TRBD1 (6 bases). Germline-derived CDR1 and CDR2 are NSHNY and SYGAGN. The V end was cut by 3 bases, the J end by 4 bases, with 8 bases between. The CDR3 has 13 residues. The CDR3 here is CASSGGQNQAPLF. Incomplete CDR3 DNA: TGTGCCAGCAGTGGGGGACAAAACCAGGCTCCGCTT. The full variable domain, its missing parts supplied by reference TRBV13-1 and TRBJ1-5, is EAAVTQSPRNKVTVTGGNVTLSCRQTNSHNYMYWYRQDTGHGLRLIHYSYGAGNLRIGDVPDGYKATRTTQEDFFLLLELASPSQTSLYFCASSGGQNQAPLFGEGTRLSVL.